This TCR beta chain stems from a study of control samples from healthy donors and cancer patients. CDR1 KGHSH and CDR2 LQKENI come from the germline V gene. The CDR3 loop spans 13 amino acids. Trimming took 6 bases from V and 4 from J, leaving 10 bases between them. Assay used: immunoSEQ multiplex PCR; TCRdb lists only in-frame clones, some missing. The sample records roughly 220,000 clones, just under 95% being singletons. The clonotype was recovered from a man between 50 and 59 years old in good health. The sequencing sample was made of blood. This chain links TRBV18 with TRBJ1-5; D unresolved. CDR3: CASSAHVNQPQHF. CDR3 nucleotides: TGTGCCAGCTCCGCCCACGTGAATCAGCCCCAGCATTTT.